The rows below give T cell receptor beta chains drawn from one sample of a study of T cell responses to AZD1222 COVID-19 vaccine. Using immunoSEQ multiplex PCR, the repertoire was profiled, and TCRdb retains in-frame clones only, with some absent. Of 77,000 or so clones listed, around 89% are singletons. The material was peripheral blood, obtained on day 0 of AZD1222 vaccination. The source of these receptors is an adult in good health. Both conserved end residues are part of each CDR3. A D gene is named only where the DNA matches it firmly. The size entry is marked missing in some rows and otherwise reads once, few, many or a size class.

j_gene	d_gene	v_gene	abundance	CDR3nt	CDR3aa
TRBJ2-7	TRBD1	TRBV29-1	-	TGCAGCGTTGGACAGGGGGCGTCCGACGAGCAGTACTTC	CSVGQGASDEQYF
TRBJ1-4	-	TRBV7-8	-	TGTGCCAGCAGCTTAGATTTGGGATCTAATGAAAAACTGTTTTTT	CASSLDLGSNEKLFF
TRBJ2-7	-	TRBV19	-	TGTGCCAGTAGGCCAGGGGGGGGAAAGGATGGGCAGTACTTC	CASRPGGGKDGQYF
TRBJ1-2	-	TRBV19	-	TGTGCCAGTAGAGCAGGACAGATCTATGGCTACACCTTC	CASRAGQIYGYTF
TRBJ1-5	TRBD1	TRBV5-5	-	TGTGCCAGCAGCTTATTAGGGACAGGGGGTGATAGCAATCAGCCCCAGCATTTT	CASSLLGTGGDSNQPQHF
TRBJ1-6	TRBD1	TRBV2	-	TGTGCCAGCAGTCAGGACAGGGAGAGTTCACCCCTCCACTTT	CASSQDRESSPLHF
TRBJ2-1	-	TRBV5-1	once	TGCGCCAGCAGCTTCCGACTAGGAGACCTCAATGAGCAGTTCTTC	CASSFRLGDLNEQFF
TRBJ2-1	TRBD2	TRBV7-9	-	TGTGCCAGCAGACCTTCCGGGACTAGCGGGAGATCCTACAATGAGCAGTTCTTC	CASRPSGTSGRSYNEQFF
TRBJ2-2	-	TRBV11-2	once	TGTGCCAGCAGCTTAAGGGGGATCACCGGGGAGCTGTTTTTT	CASSLRGITGELFF
TRBJ2-7	-	TRBV14	-	TGTGCCAGCAGCCAAGATGGGGCTACCATAAGGGAGCAGTACTTC	CASSQDGATIREQYF
TRBJ1-3	-	TRBV12-3/TRBV12-4	once	TGTGCCAGCAGGAAGGGGAGGTGGGACACCATATATTTT	CASRKGRWDTIYF